This is a list of T cell receptor beta chains from one sample in a study of blood T cell repertoires in COVID-19. Some clones are missing from TCRdb's copy, which holds only in-frame ones; the method was immunoSEQ multiplex PCR. Here the sample spans under 200,000 clones, almost 85% being singletons. The source material was peripheral blood. The receptors stem from a man aged 40-55 years who had recovered from COVID-19. CDR3s include the opening cysteine and the closing phenylalanine or tryptophan. A D gene is named only where the DNA matches it firmly. A row's size may be missing; if present it is once, few, many or a size class.

TGCGCCAGCAGTGAGTCCGGGGGGGGCCACAATGAGCAGTTCTTC CASSESGGGHNEQFF TRBJ2-1 TRBD2 TRBV10-2 .
TGTGCCAGCAGCCAAGACGGGAGCATTCTAGCGGGCCAAGAGACCCAGTACTTC CASSQDGSILAGQETQYF TRBJ2-5 TRBD2 TRBV4-2 .
TGCGCCAGCAGCCAAGATAACATGGTAGGGGACTCCTCCTACAATGAGCAGTTCTTC CASSQDNMVGDSSYNEQFF TRBJ2-1 . TRBV4-3 .
TGCAGCGTCCGCGATAGCGGGAGAAATGAGCAGTTCTTC CSVRDSGRNEQFF TRBJ2-1 TRBD2 TRBV29-1 .
TGCGCCAGCAGCCTCCTTGTAGACTCCGGGGAGCTGTTTTTT CASSLLVDSGELFF TRBJ2-2 . TRBV5-1 .
TGTGCCAGCAGCTTGGAGGGGGCGTCGAGAAACACCATATATTTT CASSLEGASRNTIYF TRBJ1-3 TRBD1 TRBV5-8 .
TGTGCCAGCTCACCACCGACAGGGTTTAGGGAGCAGTACTTC CASSPPTGFREQYF TRBJ2-7 TRBD1 TRBV18 .
TGTGCCAGCAGCAGGACAGGGGGCTCGGACGAGCAGTACTTC CASSRTGGSDEQYF TRBJ2-7 TRBD1 TRBV2 .
TGTGCCAGCAGTGGGAGGGCCGGGGAGACCCAGTACTTC CASSGRAGETQYF TRBJ2-5 TRBD2 TRBV27 .
TGTGCCAGCAGTTGGACAGGGGGGGCCTACGAGCAGTACTTC CASSWTGGAYEQYF TRBJ2-7 TRBD1 TRBV6-2/TRBV6-3 .
TGCGCCAGCAGCCAAGATGGGACTTACTGGTCGGCCCAGTACTTC CASSQDGTYWSAQYF TRBJ2-5 . TRBV4-1 many
TGTGCCAGCAGTTTGACTAGCGGGAGGGCTAGCAATGAGCAGTTCTTC CASSLTSGRASNEQFF TRBJ2-1 TRBD2 TRBV28 .
TGTGCCAGCAGCTTACGGGACAGGGCGGGGGAGACCCAGTACTTC CASSLRDRAGETQYF TRBJ2-5 TRBD1 TRBV9 .
TGTGCCAGCAGTTCACGAGGGCGCCCCTACGAGCAGTACTTC CASSSRGRPYEQYF TRBJ2-7 . TRBV6-5 .
TGCGCCAGCAGCCAGGGACTAGGGATGGGGACCCAGTACTTC CASSQGLGMGTQYF TRBJ2-5 TRBD2 TRBV5-1 .
TGTGCCACCAGTGATTCCGACAGGGGGCTTAACAATGAGCAGTTCTTC CATSDSDRGLNNEQFF TRBJ2-1 TRBD1 TRBV24-1 .
TGTGCCAGCAGTTATGGACAGGGGAACACCGGGGAGCTGTTTTTT CASSYGQGNTGELFF TRBJ2-2 TRBD1 TRBV6-2/TRBV6-3 .
TGTGCCAGCAGTCCTCTAGCGGGGGGGCCCTTGAATGAGCAGTTCTTC CASSPLAGGPLNEQFF TRBJ2-1 TRBD2 TRBV27 .
TGTGCCAGCAGCTTCACGGGAGGGGGCGAGCAGTACTTC CASSFTGGGEQYF TRBJ2-7 TRBD2 TRBV5-4 .
TGTGCCCGTAGGCCGGGACTAGTGAGAGATACGCAGTATTTT CARRPGLVRDTQYF TRBJ2-3 TRBD2 TRBV19 .
TGTGCCAGCAGCTTAGCGCCCGCTGTAGGGGGGGCGGCTTTCTTT CASSLAPAVGGAAFF TRBJ1-1 . TRBV7-2 .
TGTGCCAGCAGCTTAGGAGGGACTGGAAACACCATATATTTT CASSLGGTGNTIYF TRBJ1-3 . TRBV7-9 once
TGTGCCAGCTCAAACAGGGTGAGAGACGAGCAGTACTTC CASSNRVRDEQYF TRBJ2-7 . TRBV18 .
TGTGCCAGCAGTGAACTTGACATATATGGCTACACCTTC CASSELDIYGYTF TRBJ1-2 . TRBV6-1 .
TGTGCCAGCAGCCTCGGGACTAGCGGGGGTGATGAGCAGTTCTTC CASSLGTSGGDEQFF TRBJ2-1 TRBD2 TRBV5-4 once
TGTGCCAGCAGTCTGGGGCACGACCAAGAGACCCAGTACTTC CASSLGHDQETQYF TRBJ2-5 . TRBV4-2 .
TGTGCCAGCGGACGAACCGGGGGACCTAGCACAGATACGCAGTATTTT CASGRTGGPSTDTQYF TRBJ2-3 . TRBV7-2 .
TGCGCCAGCAGCCAAGAAGAGGGAGCCAGTGGCTACACCTTC CASSQEEGASGYTF TRBJ1-2 . TRBV4-3 .
TGTGCCAGCAGCTTAGGTGCTAGAGGGGATACGCAGTATTTT CASSLGARGDTQYF TRBJ2-3 . TRBV7-8 .
TGTGCCAGTAGTATAGGGGCAGGTACCTACGAGCAGTACTTC CASSIGAGTYEQYF TRBJ2-7 . TRBV19 few
TGCGCCAGCAGCCAAGATCCCCAGGCGAACACTGAAGCTTTCTTT CASSQDPQANTEAFF TRBJ1-1 . TRBV4-3 .
TGTGCCATCTTCGGGATTGGCTACACCTTC CAIFGIGYTF TRBJ1-2 . TRBV10-3 .
TGTGCCAGCGGAACAGGTTCCCTTTCCTACGAGCAGTACTTC CASGTGSLSYEQYF TRBJ2-7 . TRBV6-5 .
TGTGCCTGGAGTTCTCAGGGAAATCAGCCCCAGCATTTT CAWSSQGNQPQHF TRBJ1-5 . TRBV30 .
TGCGCCAGCAGCTTAACTAGCGGTTGGTCCTACGAGCAGTACTTC CASSLTSGWSYEQYF TRBJ2-7 TRBD2 TRBV5-1 .
TGTGCCAGCAGTTTAGGACAGCTTAATCAGCCCCAGCATTTT CASSLGQLNQPQHF TRBJ1-5 . TRBV6-5 .
TGTGCCACCAGGACACTCACCGGGGAGCTGTTTTTT CATRTLTGELFF TRBJ2-2 . TRBV19 few
TGTGCCAGTAGTGGCCAGGGCAGGTTGAGCTCCTACGAGCAGTACTTC CASSGQGRLSSYEQYF TRBJ2-7 . TRBV19 .
TGTGCCAGCAGCGGAACCGGGACTCCCGCCGAGACCCAGTACTTC CASSGTGTPAETQYF TRBJ2-5 . TRBV11-2 .
TGTGCCAGCTCACCACGAGAAAGGAAGCGGTATACGCAGTATTTT CASSPRERKRYTQYF TRBJ2-3 . TRBV18 .
TGTGCCAGCAGTACAAGACAGGGGAATGAAGCTTTCTTT CASSTRQGNEAFF TRBJ1-1 TRBD1 TRBV6-5 .
TGTGCCAGCAGCTCGGGGAACACCGGGGAGCTGTTTTTT CASSSGNTGELFF TRBJ2-2 . TRBV11-3 .
TGTGCCAGCAGCGCCCTCATAGCGGGATACAATGAGCAGTTCTTC CASSALIAGYNEQFF TRBJ2-1 TRBD2 TRBV9 .
TGTGCCAGCAGTTCGCGTTCCAATGAGCAGTTCTTC CASSSRSNEQFF TRBJ2-1 . TRBV28 .
TGTGCCAGCTCACCCGGGACTGACTATGGCTACACCTTC CASSPGTDYGYTF TRBJ1-2 . TRBV18 .
TGTGCCATCAGTGGTAGCGGGAACTACGAGCAGTACTTC CAISGSGNYEQYF TRBJ2-7 TRBD2 TRBV10-3 .
TGTGCCTGGAGTGTACATGCGAACACTGAAGCTTTCTTT CAWSVHANTEAFF TRBJ1-1 . TRBV30 .
TGTGCCAGCAGCCATCGCCCCAATAGCCTAGCGGGAGAGACATTTCCCTACGAGCAGTACTTC CASSHRPNSLAGETFPYEQYF TRBJ2-7 TRBD2 TRBV4-2 .
TGTGCCAGCAGCCGGGACAGGGGATGGGTTTTCTTT CASSRDRGWVFF TRBJ1-1 TRBD1 TRBV11-3 .
TGTGCCAGCAGCCCTTCGACAGGCGGCAGCCAGAATAGGATGGCTTTCTTT CASSPSTGGSQNRMAFF TRBJ1-1 . TRBV9 .
TGTGCCTGGAGACCAGGACAGAGGAACACTGAAGCTTTCTTT CAWRPGQRNTEAFF TRBJ1-1 . TRBV30 .
TGTGCCACCAGTGGTCGGAGCACCGGGGAGCTGTTTTTT CATSGRSTGELFF TRBJ2-2 . TRBV24-1 .
TGTGCCAGCAGTTACTCGGGACTCTACAATGAGCAGTTCTTC CASSYSGLYNEQFF TRBJ2-1 . TRBV6-5 .
TGTGCCAGCAAGGGAGTTGGGGCCAACGTCCTGACTTTC CASKGVGANVLTF TRBJ2-6 . TRBV11-2 .
TGTGCCAGCAGTGAAGGGACAGGGGAGACCCAGTACTTC CASSEGTGETQYF TRBJ2-5 TRBD1 TRBV25-1 .